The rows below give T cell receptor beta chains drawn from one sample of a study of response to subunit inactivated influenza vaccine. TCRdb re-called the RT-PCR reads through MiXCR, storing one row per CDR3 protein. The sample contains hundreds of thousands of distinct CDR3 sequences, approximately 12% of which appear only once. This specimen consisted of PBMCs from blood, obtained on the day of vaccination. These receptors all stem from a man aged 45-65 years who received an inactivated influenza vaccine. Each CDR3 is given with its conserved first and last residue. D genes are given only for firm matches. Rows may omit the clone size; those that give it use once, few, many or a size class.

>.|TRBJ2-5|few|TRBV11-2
CASSRSPGGETQYF
TGTGCCAGCAGCCGATCCCCGGGCGGGGAGACCCAGTACTTC
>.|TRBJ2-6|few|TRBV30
CAWSVLGPYSGANVLTF
TGTGCCTGGAGTGTATTGGGCCCGTACTCTGGGGCCAACGTCCTGACTTTC
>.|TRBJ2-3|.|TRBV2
CALRPYRDTQYF
TGTGCCCTCAGACCTTATAGAGATACGCAGTATTTT
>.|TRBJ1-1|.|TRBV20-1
CSARGPQGTEAFF
TGCAGTGCTAGGGGGCCCCAGGGTACTGAAGCTTTCTTT
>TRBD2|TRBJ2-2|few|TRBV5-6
CASSLGLAVNTGELFF
TGTGCCAGCAGCTTAGGACTAGCGGTGAACACCGGGGAGCTGTTTTTT
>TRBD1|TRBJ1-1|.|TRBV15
CATSRVQMGDSIFF
TGTGCCACCAGCAGAGTCCAGATGGGGGACAGTATTTTCTTT
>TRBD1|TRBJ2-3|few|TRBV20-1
CSARGGQVGDTQYF
TGCAGTGCTAGAGGGGGACAGGTGGGAGATACGCAGTATTTT
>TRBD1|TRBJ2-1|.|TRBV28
CASRMTGGDFGEQFF
TGTGCCAGCAGAATGACAGGGGGCGATTTCGGTGAGCAGTTCTTC
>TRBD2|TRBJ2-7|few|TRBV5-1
CASSFGLAGYYEQYF
TGCGCCAGCAGTTTCGGACTAGCGGGGTACTACGAGCAGTACTTC
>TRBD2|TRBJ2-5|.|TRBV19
CASSTRTSGVGETQYF
TGTGCCAGTAGTACCCGGACTAGCGGGGTCGGAGAGACCCAGTACTTC
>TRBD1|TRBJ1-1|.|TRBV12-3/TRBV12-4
CASSLIVSTGWVGDTEAFF
TGTGCCAGCAGTTTAATAGTTTCGACAGGGTGGGTAGGGGACACTGAAGCTTTCTTT
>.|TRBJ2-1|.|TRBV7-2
CASAAQGTYNEQFF
TGTGCCAGCGCCGCCCAGGGGACGTACAATGAGCAGTTCTTC
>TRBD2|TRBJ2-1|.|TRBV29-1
CSARLATNNEQFF
TGCAGCGCCCGACTAGCGACGAACAATGAGCAGTTCTTC
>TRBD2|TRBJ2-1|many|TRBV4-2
CASSEGAGGPLNEQFF
TGTGCCAGCTCTGAGGGTGCGGGAGGGCCGTTGAATGAGCAGTTCTTC
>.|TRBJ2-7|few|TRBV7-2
CASSSNRGVMYIEQYF
TGTGCCAGCAGCTCTAACCGAGGGGTCATGTATATCGAGCAGTACTTC
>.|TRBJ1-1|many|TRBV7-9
CASNLMNTEAFF
TGTGCCAGCAACTTAATGAACACTGAAGCTTTCTTT
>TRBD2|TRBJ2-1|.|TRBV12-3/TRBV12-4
CASTLTSGGPQDNEQFF
TGTGCCAGCACCCTGACTAGCGGGGGCCCCCAGGACAATGAGCAGTTCTTC
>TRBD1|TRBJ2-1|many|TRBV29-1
CSVGARDRDRQFF
TGCAGCGTGGGGGCCCGGGACAGGGATCGGCAGTTCTTC
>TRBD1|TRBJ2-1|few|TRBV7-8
CASRPPGQYNEQFF
TGTGCCAGCAGACCACCGGGACAGTACAATGAGCAGTTCTTC
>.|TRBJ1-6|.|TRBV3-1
CASSQESGGNSPLHF
TGTGCCAGCAGCCAAGAGTCGGGCGGGAATTCACCCCTCCACTTT
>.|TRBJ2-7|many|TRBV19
CASSTGTYEQYF
TGTGCCAGTAGTACAGGGACCTACGAGCAGTACTTC
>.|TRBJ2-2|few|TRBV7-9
CASSLGAVWGAGELFF
TGTGCCAGCAGCTTAGGAGCGGTTTGGGGCGCCGGGGAGCTGTTTTTT
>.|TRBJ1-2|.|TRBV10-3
CAISQEGTVYGYTF
TGTGCCATCAGTCAGGAAGGGACTGTCTATGGCTACACCTTC
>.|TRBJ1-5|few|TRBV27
CASSLSRGRSNQPQHF
TGTGCCAGCAGTTTATCGAGGGGACGGAGCAATCAGCCCCAGCATTTT
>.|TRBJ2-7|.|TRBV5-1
CASSEGSTSSYEQYF
TGCGCCAGCAGCGAGGGGTCCACGAGCTCCTACGAGCAGTACTTC
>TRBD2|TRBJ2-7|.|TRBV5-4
CASSSGGLGAYEQYF
TGTGCCAGCAGCTCGGGGGGACTAGGGGCCTACGAGCAGTACTTC
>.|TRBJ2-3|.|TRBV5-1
CASSATSQPPTDTQYF
TGCGCCAGCAGCGCAACTAGTCAGCCCCCCACAGATACGCAGTATTTT
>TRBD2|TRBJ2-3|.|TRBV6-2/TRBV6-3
CASSLPGLGARTQYF
TGTGCCAGCAGTTTGCCGGGACTAGGGGCGAGGACGCAGTATTTT
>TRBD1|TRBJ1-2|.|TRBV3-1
CASSPAFSGQGRDGYTF
TGTGCCAGCAGCCCCGCTTTCTCGGGACAGGGGAGAGATGGCTACACCTTC
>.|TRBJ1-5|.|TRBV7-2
CASSYGTQPQHF
TGTGCCAGCAGCTACGGAACTCAGCCCCAGCATTTT
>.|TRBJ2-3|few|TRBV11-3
CASSLGARRDTDTQYF
TGTGCCAGCAGCTTGGGGGCCCGACGGGACACAGATACGCAGTATTTT
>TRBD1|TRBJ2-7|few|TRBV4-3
CASSQEGQGVGVSYEQYF
TGCGCCAGCAGCCAAGAGGGACAGGGGGTAGGCGTCTCCTACGAGCAGTACTTC
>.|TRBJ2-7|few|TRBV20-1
CSARDWRRGEQYF
TGCAGTGCTAGAGATTGGAGACGGGGAGAGCAGTACTTC
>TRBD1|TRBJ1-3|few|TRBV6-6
CASSDRGGNTIYF
TGTGCCAGCAGTGACAGGGGTGGAAACACCATATATTTT
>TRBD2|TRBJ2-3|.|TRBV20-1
CSASGRTGGDTQYF
TGCAGTGCTAGCGGGAGGACCGGGGGAGATACGCAGTATTTT
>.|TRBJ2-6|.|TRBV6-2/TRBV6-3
CASSYYRSGANVLTF
TGTGCCAGCAGTTACTACCGCTCTGGGGCCAACGTCCTGACTTTC
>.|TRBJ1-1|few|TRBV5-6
CASSLRASEAFF
TGTGCCAGCAGCTTGAGGGCCTCCGAAGCTTTCTTT
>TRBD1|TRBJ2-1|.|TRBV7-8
CASSGRDRGRNEQFF
TGTGCCAGCAGCGGCCGGGACAGGGGGCGAAATGAGCAGTTCTTC
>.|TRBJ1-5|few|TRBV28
CASRGNNQPQHF
TGTGCCAGCAGGGGAAACAATCAGCCCCAGCATTTT
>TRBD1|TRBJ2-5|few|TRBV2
CASREDRAETQYF
TGTGCCAGCAGAGAGGACAGGGCAGAGACCCAGTACTTC
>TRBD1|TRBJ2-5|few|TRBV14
CASSRGQDLGTQYF
TGTGCCAGCAGCCGGGGACAGGACCTAGGGACCCAGTACTTC
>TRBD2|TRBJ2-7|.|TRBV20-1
CSARDGRASGKADEQYF
TGCAGTGCTAGAGATGGGAGAGCTAGCGGGAAGGCCGACGAGCAGTACTTC
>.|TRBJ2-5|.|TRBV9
CASARGRYQETQYF
TGTGCCAGTGCCCGGGGCCGGTACCAAGAGACCCAGTACTTC
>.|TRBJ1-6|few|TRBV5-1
CASSLWGGSSSYNSPLHF
TGCGCCAGCAGCCTTTGGGGGGGCAGTAGCTCCTATAATTCACCCCTCCACTTT
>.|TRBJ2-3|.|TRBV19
CASSARQATSTDTQYF
TGTGCCAGTAGTGCTCGACAGGCCACTAGCACAGATACGCAGTATTTT
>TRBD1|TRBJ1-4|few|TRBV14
CASSQDGQDREEKLFF
TGTGCCAGCAGCCAAGATGGACAGGACAGAGAAGAAAAACTGTTTTTT